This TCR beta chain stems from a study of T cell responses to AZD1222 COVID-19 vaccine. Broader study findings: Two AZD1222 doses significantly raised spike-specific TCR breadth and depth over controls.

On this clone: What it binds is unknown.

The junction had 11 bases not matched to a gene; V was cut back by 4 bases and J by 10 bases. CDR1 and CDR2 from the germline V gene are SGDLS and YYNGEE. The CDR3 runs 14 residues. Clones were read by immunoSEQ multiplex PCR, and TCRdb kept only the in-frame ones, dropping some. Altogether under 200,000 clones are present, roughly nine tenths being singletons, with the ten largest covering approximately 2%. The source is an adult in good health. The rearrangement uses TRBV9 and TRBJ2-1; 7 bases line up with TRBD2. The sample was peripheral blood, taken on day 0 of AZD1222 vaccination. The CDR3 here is CASSPKTSGGEQFF. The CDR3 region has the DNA TGTGCCAGCAGCCCAAAAACCTCGGGAGGCGAGCAGTTCTTC.